This T cell receptor (beta chain) was observed in a study of Graves' ophthalmopathy and Graves' hyperthyroidism. Study-level background: Peripheral blood sampling preceded any treatment and occurred at initial diagnosis.

This clonotype was counted ten times or more. Other autoimmune diseases, uncontrolled infections, pregnancy or lactation led to the exclusion of patients. The source of the PBMCs was 10 ml of fresh peripheral blood. Amplification of the TCR beta CDR3 regions used RNA transcripts (as template). HTBI-primed RT-PCR formed the first round, and a multiplex PCR formed the second. TCRdb passed the multiplex PCR reads through MiXCR, listing each CDR3 protein once. The table has 400,000 or so distinct CDR3 sequences, 15% to 20% seen once. This clonotype was obtained from an adult woman with stable Graves' hyperthyroidism. Sequencing input: peripheral blood.

The CDR3 protein is CASRRKRLAGEFEQYF. Here the CDR3 DNA reads TGTGCCAGCAGGAGGAAAAGGTTAGCGGGAGAGTTCGAGCAGTACTTC. This chain uses TRBV2 with TRBJ2-7, with TRBD2 matching 9 bases. V dropped 6 bases and J dropped 6; count of bases not matched to a gene: 15. This CDR3 has 16 residues. Germline V gene data show CDR1 as SNHLY and CDR2 as FYNNEI.